The rows below give T cell receptor beta chains drawn from one sample of a study of shared clonotypes between healthy human individuals. Only in-frame clones appear in the TCRdb table, and some are missing; sequencing was by immunoSEQ multiplex PCR. The data hold 1.5 million to 2.5 million clones, with roughly 95% observed a single time. The sequencing input was naive CD8+ T cells sorted from blood. Every receptor here comes from a man between 18 and 35 years old in good health. Both conserved end residues are part of each CDR3. The D gene is left open where the match is weak. Clone size is given for some rows only: seen once, a few or many times, or a class if the clone is expanded.

V gene: TRBV29-1; D gene: TRBD1; J gene: TRBJ1-1; clone size: -; CDR3 protein: CSAAGQNLNTEAFF; CDR3 DNA: TGCAGCGCCGCGGGACAGAACCTCAACACTGAAGCTTTCTTT
V gene: TRBV18; D gene: -; J gene: TRBJ1-1; clone size: once; CDR3 protein: CASSPGAPPNTEAFF; CDR3 DNA: TGTGCCAGCTCACCAGGTGCACCTCCGAACACTGAAGCTTTCTTT
V gene: TRBV7-8; D gene: -; J gene: TRBJ2-7; clone size: -; CDR3 protein: CASSLGAASYEQYF; CDR3 DNA: TGTGCCAGCAGCTTGGGGGCAGCGTCCTACGAGCAGTACTTC
V gene: TRBV13; D gene: -; J gene: TRBJ2-3; clone size: -; CDR3 protein: CASSLDDTQYF; CDR3 DNA: TGTGCCAGCAGCTTAGATGATACGCAGTATTTT
V gene: TRBV4-3; D gene: -; J gene: TRBJ1-1; clone size: -; CDR3 protein: CASSQGSTNTEAFF; CDR3 DNA: TGCGCCAGCAGCCAGGGCTCAACGAACACTGAAGCTTTCTTT
V gene: TRBV7-9; D gene: -; J gene: TRBJ1-2; clone size: once; CDR3 protein: CASSLPREGCTF; CDR3 DNA: TGTGCCAGCAGCTTACCCAGGGAGGGCTGCACCTTC
V gene: TRBV19; D gene: -; J gene: TRBJ1-6; clone size: -; CDR3 protein: CASSIFGQDNSPLHF; CDR3 DNA: TGTGCCAGTAGTATTTTCGGCCAGGATAATTCACCCCTCCACTTT
V gene: TRBV19; D gene: TRBD1; J gene: TRBJ1-4; clone size: -; CDR3 protein: CASNYRGINEKLFF; CDR3 DNA: TGTGCCAGTAACTACAGGGGTATTAATGAAAAACTGTTTTTT
V gene: TRBV11-2; D gene: TRBD2; J gene: TRBJ2-7; clone size: -; CDR3 protein: CASSLLAGGPLEQYF; CDR3 DNA: TGTGCCAGCAGCCTACTAGCGGGGGGCCCTCTGGAGCAGTACTTC
V gene: TRBV30; D gene: TRBD1; J gene: TRBJ2-1; clone size: -; CDR3 protein: CAWGTVNEQFF; CDR3 DNA: TGTGCCTGGGGGACAGTAAATGAGCAGTTCTTC
V gene: TRBV19; D gene: -; J gene: TRBJ1-2; clone size: -; CDR3 protein: CASRGGWGDGYTF; CDR3 DNA: TGTGCCAGTAGGGGCGGCTGGGGAGATGGCTACACCTTC
V gene: TRBV4-1; D gene: TRBD2; J gene: TRBJ2-7; clone size: -; CDR3 protein: CASSPRGGYEQYF; CDR3 DNA: TGCGCCAGCAGCCCTCGGGGGGGCTACGAGCAGTACTTC
V gene: TRBV4-3; D gene: TRBD2; J gene: TRBJ2-7; clone size: -; CDR3 protein: CASSRTGLAGDEQYF; CDR3 DNA: TGCGCCAGCAGCCGTACGGGGCTAGCGGGAGACGAGCAGTACTTC
V gene: TRBV27; D gene: -; J gene: TRBJ2-7; clone size: once; CDR3 protein: CASSLLLADLTPYEQYF; CDR3 DNA: TGTGCCAGCAGTTTATTACTGGCCGACCTAACTCCCTACGAGCAGTACTTC
V gene: TRBV28; D gene: TRBD1; J gene: TRBJ2-7; clone size: -; CDR3 protein: CASSKDRGAYEQYF; CDR3 DNA: TGTGCCAGCAGTAAGGACAGGGGAGCCTACGAGCAGTACTTC
V gene: TRBV5-6; D gene: -; J gene: TRBJ2-1; clone size: -; CDR3 protein: CASSLISAFEQFF; CDR3 DNA: TGTGCCAGCAGCTTGATATCAGCTTTCGAGCAGTTCTTC
V gene: TRBV4-2; D gene: TRBD2; J gene: TRBJ2-1; clone size: -; CDR3 protein: CASSLAQTSPFDNEQFF; CDR3 DNA: TGTGCCAGCAGCCTCGCCCAGACTAGCCCCTTTGACAATGAGCAGTTCTTC
V gene: TRBV27; D gene: TRBD2; J gene: TRBJ2-7; clone size: -; CDR3 protein: CASSLSSGPYEQYF; CDR3 DNA: TGTGCCAGCAGTTTATCTAGCGGGCCCTACGAGCAGTACTTC
V gene: TRBV5-1; D gene: -; J gene: TRBJ2-7; clone size: -; CDR3 protein: CASSLTIYYEQYF; CDR3 DNA: TGCGCCAGCAGCTTGACAATATACTACGAGCAGTACTTC
V gene: TRBV9; D gene: TRBD1; J gene: TRBJ1-4; clone size: -; CDR3 protein: CASSAGGTNEKLFF; CDR3 DNA: TGTGCCAGCAGCGCAGGGGGCACTAATGAAAAACTGTTTTTT
V gene: TRBV19; D gene: -; J gene: TRBJ1-1; clone size: -; CDR3 protein: CASTRTALGTEAFF; CDR3 DNA: TGTGCCAGTACCCGGACAGCCCTTGGCACTGAAGCTTTCTTT
V gene: TRBV27; D gene: TRBD1; J gene: TRBJ2-3; clone size: -; CDR3 protein: CASSLSDRLKWDTQYF; CDR3 DNA: TGTGCCAGCAGTTTATCGGACAGGCTAAAGTGGGATACGCAGTATTTT
V gene: TRBV7-9; D gene: TRBD1; J gene: TRBJ2-3; clone size: -; CDR3 protein: CASSLEGDSTDTQYF; CDR3 DNA: TGTGCCAGCAGCTTAGAGGGGGACAGTACAGATACGCAGTATTTT
V gene: TRBV28; D gene: TRBD1; J gene: TRBJ2-1; clone size: -; CDR3 protein: CASSTSLQGVQFF; CDR3 DNA: TGTGCCAGCAGCACTTCCCTCCAGGGGGTGCAGTTCTTC
V gene: TRBV9; D gene: -; J gene: TRBJ2-2; clone size: -; CDR3 protein: CASKEANTGELFF; CDR3 DNA: TGTGCCAGCAAGGAGGCAAACACCGGGGAGCTGTTTTTT
V gene: TRBV11-2; D gene: -; J gene: TRBJ2-3; clone size: -; CDR3 protein: CASRTPVDTDTQYF; CDR3 DNA: TGTGCCAGCAGAACCCCGGTTGACACAGATACGCAGTATTTT
V gene: TRBV12-5; D gene: -; J gene: TRBJ2-3; clone size: -; CDR3 protein: CASGLVVGPSTDTQYF; CDR3 DNA: TGTGCTAGTGGTTTGGTAGTTGGGCCTAGCACAGATACGCAGTATTTT